This T cell receptor (beta chain) was retrieved from a study of shared clonotypes between healthy human individuals. General study points: There were few donors, and this limited the genetic and exposure-history diversity represented. Sampling involved blood alone; tissue repertoires likely differ. Lower generation probabilities were found for non-shared clonotypes than for those shared by all four donors.

This clone was observed once. Its matching antigen is unknown. Repertoires were generated with immunoSEQ multiplex PCR, while TCRdb's copy carries only in-frame clones and drops some. The sample holds more than 2 million clones, approximately 94% seen once. Sample: naive CD4+ T cells sorted from blood. The subset denotes: CD45RA+ positively selected. The sequence was obtained from a young man in good health.

The CDR3 region is CAWNRERASYEQYF. The CDR3 nucleotides are TGTGCCTGGAACCGGGAGAGGGCCTCCTACGAGCAGTACTTC. The gene calls are TRBV30 and TRBJ2-7; possible D gene TRBD2, 6 bases. The CDR3 totals 14 residues. Deletions cut 4 bases from V and 0 bases from J, with 13 bases between. Germline V gene lookup returns CDR1 GTSNPN and CDR2 SVGIG (reference sequence).